Below, one T cell receptor beta chain is given with its context. The missing conserved phenylalanine or tryptophan at the end of this CDR3 makes a read error likely. The limits of the CDR3 on the DNA are not certain, so only TCRdb's listed CDR3 is given. This sample was taken from a study of Graves' ophthalmopathy and Graves' hyperthyroidism. Amplification targeted the TCR beta CDR3 regions, with RNA transcripts as the source material. First-round RT-PCR used HTBI primers; second-round multiplex PCR followed. Each CDR3 protein gets one entry after TCRdb re-called the multiplex PCR reads with MiXCR. Here the sample spans more than 1,000,000 distinct CDR3 sequences, 36% being singletons. The CDR3 sequence runs 10 residues, both termini included. Germline CDR1 reads SGHTA; CDR2 reads FQGNSA.

The source is an adult man with Graves' hyperthyroidism. The gene calls are TRBV7-2 and TRBJ1-1. Sequences were obtained from peripheral blood or thyroid tissue (not recorded which). The chain's CDR3 is CASSLSAAYY.